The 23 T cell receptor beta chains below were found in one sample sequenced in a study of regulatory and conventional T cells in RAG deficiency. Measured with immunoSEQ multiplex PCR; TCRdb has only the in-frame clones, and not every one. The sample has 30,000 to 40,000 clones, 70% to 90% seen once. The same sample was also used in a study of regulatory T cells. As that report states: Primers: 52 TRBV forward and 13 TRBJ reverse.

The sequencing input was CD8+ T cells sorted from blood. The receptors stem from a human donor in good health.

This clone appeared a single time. DNA for the CDR3: TGTGCCTGGGGACTAGCTTCAGATACGCAGTATTTT. Amino acid sequence: CAWGLASDTQYF. The chain joins TRBV30 to TRBJ2-3; 8 positions match TRBD2. The germline gives CDR1 GTSNPN, CDR2 SVGIG (reference sequence). This CDR3 comprises 12 residues. V gave up 5 bases and J gave up 4 bases; unmatched junction bases: 2.

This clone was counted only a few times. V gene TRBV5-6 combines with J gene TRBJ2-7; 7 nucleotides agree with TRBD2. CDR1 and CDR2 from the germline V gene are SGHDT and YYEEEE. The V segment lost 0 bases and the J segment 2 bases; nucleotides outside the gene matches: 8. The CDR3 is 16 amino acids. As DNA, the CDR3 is TGTGCCAGCAGCTTGGCAATGGGTGGGGGGGCCTACGAGCAGTACTTC. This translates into CASSLAMGGGAYEQYF.

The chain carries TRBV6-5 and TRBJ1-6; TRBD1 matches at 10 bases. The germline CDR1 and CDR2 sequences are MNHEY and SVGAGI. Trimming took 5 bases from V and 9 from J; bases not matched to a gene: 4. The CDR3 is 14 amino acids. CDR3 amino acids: CASSPGQGSSPLHF. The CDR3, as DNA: TGTGCCAGCAGTCCGGGACAGGGGAGTTCACCCCTCCACTTT.

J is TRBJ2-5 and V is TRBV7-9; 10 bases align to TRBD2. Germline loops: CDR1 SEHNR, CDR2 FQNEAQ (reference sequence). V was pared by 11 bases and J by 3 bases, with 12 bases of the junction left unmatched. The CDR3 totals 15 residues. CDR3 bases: TGTGCCGTCCAGACAGGGCTAGCGGGGGAAGAGACCCAGTACTTC. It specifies CAVQTGLAGEETQYF.

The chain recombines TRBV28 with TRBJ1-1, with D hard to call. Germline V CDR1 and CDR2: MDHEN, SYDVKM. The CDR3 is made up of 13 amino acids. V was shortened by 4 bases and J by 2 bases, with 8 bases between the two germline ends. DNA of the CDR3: TGTGCCAGCAGTTCTCCGTCCAACACTGAAGCTTTCTTT. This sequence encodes CASSSPSNTEAFF.

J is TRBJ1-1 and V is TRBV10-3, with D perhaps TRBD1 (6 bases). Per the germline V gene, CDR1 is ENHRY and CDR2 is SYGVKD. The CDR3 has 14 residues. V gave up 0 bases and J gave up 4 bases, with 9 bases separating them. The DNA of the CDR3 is TGTGCCATCAGTGAGTCGGGGGCCAGCACTGAAGCTTTCTTT. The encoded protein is CAISESGASTEAFF.

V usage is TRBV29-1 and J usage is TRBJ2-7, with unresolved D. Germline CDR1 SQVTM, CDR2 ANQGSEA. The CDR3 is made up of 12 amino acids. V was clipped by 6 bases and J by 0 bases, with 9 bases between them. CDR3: CSVRYNSYEQYF. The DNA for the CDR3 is TGCAGCGTCCGATACAACTCCTACGAGCAGTACTTC.

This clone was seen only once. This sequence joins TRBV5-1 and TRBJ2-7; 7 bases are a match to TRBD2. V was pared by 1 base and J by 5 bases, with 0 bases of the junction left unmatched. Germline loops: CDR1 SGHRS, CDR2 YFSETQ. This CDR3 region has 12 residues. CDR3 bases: TGCGCCAGCAGCTTGCGGGGGGACGAGCAGTACTTC. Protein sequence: CASSLRGDEQYF.

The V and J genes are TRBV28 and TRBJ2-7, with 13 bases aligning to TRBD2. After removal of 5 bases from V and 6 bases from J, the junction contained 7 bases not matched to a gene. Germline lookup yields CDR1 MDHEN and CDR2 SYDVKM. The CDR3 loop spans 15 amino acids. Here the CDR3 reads CASSTGLAGALEQYF. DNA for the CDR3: TGTGCCAGCAGTACCGGACTAGCGGGAGCGCTCGAGCAGTACTTC. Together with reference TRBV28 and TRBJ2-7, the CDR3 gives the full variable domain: DVKVTQSSRYLVKRTGEKVFLECVQDMDHENMFWYRQDPGLGLRLIYFSYDVKMKEKGDIPEGYSVSREKKERFSLILESASTNQTSMYLCASSTGLAGALEQYFGPGTRLTVT.

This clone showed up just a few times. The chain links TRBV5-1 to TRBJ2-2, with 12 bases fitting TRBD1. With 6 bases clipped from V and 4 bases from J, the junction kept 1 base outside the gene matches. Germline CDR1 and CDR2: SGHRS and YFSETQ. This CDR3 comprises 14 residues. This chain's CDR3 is CASTGQGATGELFF. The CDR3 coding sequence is TGCGCCAGCACGGGACAGGGGGCCACCGGGGAGCTGTTTTTT.

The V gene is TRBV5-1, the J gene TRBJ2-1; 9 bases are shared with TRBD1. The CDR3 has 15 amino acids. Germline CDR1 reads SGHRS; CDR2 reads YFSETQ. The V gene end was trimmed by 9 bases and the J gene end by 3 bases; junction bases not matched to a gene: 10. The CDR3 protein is CATMAGQGLYNEQFF. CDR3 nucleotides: TGCGCCACCATGGCGGGACAGGGTCTCTACAATGAGCAGTTCTTC.

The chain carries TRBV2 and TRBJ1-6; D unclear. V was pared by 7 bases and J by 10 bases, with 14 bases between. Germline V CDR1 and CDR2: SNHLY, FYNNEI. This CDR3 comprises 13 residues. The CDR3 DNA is TGTGCCAGCATCTGGGAGGTGGGCTCACCCCTCCACTTT. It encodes CASIWEVGSPLHF.

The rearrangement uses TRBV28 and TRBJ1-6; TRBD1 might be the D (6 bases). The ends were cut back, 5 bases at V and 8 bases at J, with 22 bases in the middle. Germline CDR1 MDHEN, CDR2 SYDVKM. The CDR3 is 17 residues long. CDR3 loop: CASSDVWDNPAYSPLHF. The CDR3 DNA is TGTGCCAGCAGTGACGTATGGGACAACCCTGCCTATTCACCCCTCCACTTT.

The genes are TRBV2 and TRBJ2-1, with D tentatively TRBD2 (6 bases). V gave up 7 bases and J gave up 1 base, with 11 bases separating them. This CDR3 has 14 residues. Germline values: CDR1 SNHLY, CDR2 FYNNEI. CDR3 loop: CASKQGLSYNEQFF. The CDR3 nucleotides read TGTGCCAGCAAACAAGGACTATCCTACAATGAGCAGTTCTTC. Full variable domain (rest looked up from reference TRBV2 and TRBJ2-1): EPEVTQTPSHQVTQMGQEVILRCVPISNHLYFYWYRQILGQKVEFLVSFYNNEISEKSEIFDDQFSVERPDGSNFTLKIRSTKLEDSAMYFCASKQGLSYNEQFFGPGTRLTVL.

This CDR3 reads CASSLGGSDNQPQHF. Here the CDR3 DNA reads TGTGCCAGCAGCTTAGGGGGCAGTGACAATCAGCCCCAGCATTTT. This chain uses TRBV7-9 with TRBJ1-5, with D perhaps TRBD1 (5 bases). Germline loops: CDR1 SEHNR, CDR2 FQNEAQ (reference sequence). The germline V and J ends were trimmed by 1 base and 3 bases, with 10 bases remaining between them. The CDR3 consists of 15 residues.

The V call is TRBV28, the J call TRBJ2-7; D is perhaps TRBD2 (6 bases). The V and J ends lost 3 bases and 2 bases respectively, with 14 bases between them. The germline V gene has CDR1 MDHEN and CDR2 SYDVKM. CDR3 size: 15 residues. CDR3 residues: CASSLGLARTYEQYF. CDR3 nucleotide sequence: TGTGCCAGCAGTTTGGGGCTAGCGAGGACCTACGAGCAGTACTTC.

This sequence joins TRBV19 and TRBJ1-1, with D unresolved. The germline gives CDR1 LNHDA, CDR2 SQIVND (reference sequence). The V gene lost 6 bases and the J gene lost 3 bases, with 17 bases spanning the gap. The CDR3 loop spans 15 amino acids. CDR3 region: CASSPTRKWHTEAFF. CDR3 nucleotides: TGTGCCAGTAGCCCAACACGGAAGTGGCACACTGAAGCTTTCTTT.

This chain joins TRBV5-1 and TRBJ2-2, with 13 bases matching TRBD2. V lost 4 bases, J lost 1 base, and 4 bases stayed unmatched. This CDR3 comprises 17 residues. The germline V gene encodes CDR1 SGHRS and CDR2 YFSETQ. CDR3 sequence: CASSPTSGGLNTGELFF. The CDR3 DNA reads TGCGCCAGCAGCCCGACTAGCGGGGGGTTGAACACCGGGGAGCTGTTTTTT.

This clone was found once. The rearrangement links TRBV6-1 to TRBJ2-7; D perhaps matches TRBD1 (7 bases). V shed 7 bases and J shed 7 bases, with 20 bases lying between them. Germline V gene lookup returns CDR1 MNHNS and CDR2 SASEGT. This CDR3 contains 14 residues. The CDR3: CASTVVQGGREQYF. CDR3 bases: TGTGCCAGCACTGTTGTGCAGGGGGGACGAGAGCAGTACTTC.

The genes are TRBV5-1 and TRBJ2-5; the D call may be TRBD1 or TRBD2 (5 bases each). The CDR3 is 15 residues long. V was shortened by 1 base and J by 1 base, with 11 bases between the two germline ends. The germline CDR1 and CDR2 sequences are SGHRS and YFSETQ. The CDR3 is CASSLTGGPQETQYF. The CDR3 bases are TGCGCCAGCAGCTTGACAGGCGGGCCCCAAGAGACCCAGTACTTC.

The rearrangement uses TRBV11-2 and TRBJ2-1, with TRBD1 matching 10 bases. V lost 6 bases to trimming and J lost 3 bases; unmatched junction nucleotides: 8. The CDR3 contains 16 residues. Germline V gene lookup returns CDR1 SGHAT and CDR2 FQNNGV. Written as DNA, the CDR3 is TGTGCCAGCAGACCCTTGACAGGGGGCGTCTACAATGAGCAGTTCTTC. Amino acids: CASRPLTGGVYNEQFF.

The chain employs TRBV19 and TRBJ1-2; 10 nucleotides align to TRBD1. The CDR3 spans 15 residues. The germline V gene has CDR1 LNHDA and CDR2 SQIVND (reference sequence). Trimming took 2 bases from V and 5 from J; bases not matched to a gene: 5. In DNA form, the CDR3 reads TGTGCCAGTAGTATATCAAGGACAGGGGGATATGGCTACACCTTC. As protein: CASSISRTGGYGYTF.

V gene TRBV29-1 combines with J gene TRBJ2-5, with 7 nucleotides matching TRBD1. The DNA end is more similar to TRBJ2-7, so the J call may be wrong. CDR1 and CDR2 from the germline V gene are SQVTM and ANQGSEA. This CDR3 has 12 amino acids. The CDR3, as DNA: TGCAGCGCCGGGACAGTAGGCTACGAGCAGTACTTC. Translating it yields CSAGTVGYEQYF.